These T cell receptor beta chains were read from a single sample in a study of beta chain features in type 1 diabetes. Using immunoSEQ multiplex PCR, the repertoire was profiled, and TCRdb retains in-frame clones only, with some absent. The table lists about 160,000 clones, 6.5% to 10% of them singletons. The source material was central memory CD4+ T cells from blood. These receptors all come from a woman younger than 30 with type 1 diabetes. Both conserved end residues are part of each CDR3. D genes are given only for firm matches. Clone size is shown for a subset of rows, as once, few, many or a class of expanded clone.

abundance: few
j_gene: TRBJ1-1
d_gene: NA
v_gene: TRBV7-9
len: 15
CDR3nt: TGTGCCAGCAGCCGCGACCTAGCCTTGAACACTGAAGCTTTCTTT
CDR3aa: CASSRDLALNTEAFF

abundance: NA
j_gene: TRBJ2-2
d_gene: NA
v_gene: TRBV2
len: 16
CDR3nt: TGTGCCAGCACTGTGGGGGGTCCTATTAACACCGGGGAGCTGTTTTTT
CDR3aa: CASTVGGPINTGELFF

abundance: NA
j_gene: TRBJ1-5
d_gene: NA
v_gene: TRBV6-1
len: 15
CDR3nt: TGTGCCACGATTTTGGCGAGGAACATGAATCAGCCCCAGCATTTT
CDR3aa: CATILARNMNQPQHF

abundance: NA
j_gene: TRBJ1-5
d_gene: NA
v_gene: TRBV4-2
len: 16
CDR3nt: TGTGCCAGCAGCCAAGAGGTCAATGCGGGCAATCAGCCCCAGCATTTT
CDR3aa: CASSQEVNAGNQPQHF

abundance: few
j_gene: TRBJ1-1
d_gene: NA
v_gene: TRBV6-5
len: 14
CDR3nt: TGTGCCAGCACCCCCGGGTCTTTGAACACTGAAGCTTTCTTT
CDR3aa: CASTPGSLNTEAFF

abundance: few
j_gene: TRBJ2-5
d_gene: TRBD2
v_gene: TRBV19
len: 15
CDR3nt: TGTGCCAGTAGTATAGCTACTAGCGGGAGAGAGACCCAGTACTTC
CDR3aa: CASSIATSGRETQYF

abundance: NA
j_gene: TRBJ1-5
d_gene: TRBD1
v_gene: TRBV18
len: 16
CDR3nt: TGTGCCAGCTCACCACCGGGACAGTTTGGCAATCAGCCCCAGCATTTT
CDR3aa: CASSPPGQFGNQPQHF

abundance: NA
j_gene: TRBJ2-1
d_gene: TRBD2
v_gene: TRBV10-3
len: 14
CDR3nt: TGTGCCATCAGACCTAGCGGGGGGAACAATGAGCAGTTCTTC
CDR3aa: CAIRPSGGNNEQFF

abundance: NA
j_gene: TRBJ1-2
d_gene: TRBD1
v_gene: TRBV28
len: 13
CDR3nt: TGTGCCAGCAGTACAACAGGGGGCTATGGCTACACCTTC
CDR3aa: CASSTTGGYGYTF

abundance: few
j_gene: TRBJ2-5
d_gene: TRBD2
v_gene: TRBV19
len: 14
CDR3nt: TGTGCCAGTAGTACACTAGCGGGAGAAGAGACCCAGTACTTC
CDR3aa: CASSTLAGEETQYF

abundance: NA
j_gene: TRBJ1-2
d_gene: NA
v_gene: TRBV4-3
len: 15
CDR3nt: TGCGCCAGCAGCCAAGATTGGGGGGAGGGGGTCGGCTACACCTTC
CDR3aa: CASSQDWGEGVGYTF

abundance: NA
j_gene: TRBJ1-5
d_gene: NA
v_gene: TRBV6-6
len: 15
CDR3nt: TGTGCCAGCAGTTCCCCGAGACAGGGCAATCAGCCCCAGCATTTT
CDR3aa: CASSSPRQGNQPQHF

abundance: NA
j_gene: TRBJ2-1
d_gene: TRBD2
v_gene: TRBV7-3
len: 14
CDR3nt: TGTGCCAGCAGCCTAGCGGCACTCGGCAATGAGCAGTTCTTC
CDR3aa: CASSLAALGNEQFF

abundance: NA
j_gene: TRBJ2-7
d_gene: TRBD2
v_gene: TRBV6-5
len: 13
CDR3nt: TGTGCCAGCAGTCGGGCTAGCGGGAGGGCCGAGTACTTC
CDR3aa: CASSRASGRAEYF

abundance: NA
j_gene: TRBJ2-1
d_gene: NA
v_gene: TRBV11-2
len: 14
CDR3nt: TGTGCCAGCAGCTCAGTGGAGGGCCGCGCTGGGCAGTTCTTC
CDR3aa: CASSSVEGRAGQFF

abundance: few
j_gene: TRBJ2-7
d_gene: NA
v_gene: TRBV6-1
len: 14
CDR3nt: TGTGCCAGCAGTGTACGGGGTTTCGGGGACGAGCAGTACTTC
CDR3aa: CASSVRGFGDEQYF

abundance: NA
j_gene: TRBJ1-6
d_gene: NA
v_gene: TRBV9
len: 13
CDR3nt: TGTGCCAGCAGGTCCGGGGGAAGCTCACCCCTCCACTTT
CDR3aa: CASRSGGSSPLHF

abundance: few
j_gene: TRBJ2-3
d_gene: NA
v_gene: TRBV5-4
len: 15
CDR3nt: TGTGCCAGCAGCTTAGCGGGTGTCCGCACAGATACGCAGTATTTT
CDR3aa: CASSLAGVRTDTQYF

abundance: few
j_gene: TRBJ2-3
d_gene: TRBD2
v_gene: TRBV18
len: 18
CDR3nt: TGTGCCAGCTCACCACCCCGTACTAGCGGGAGGGGCACAGATACGCAGTATTTT
CDR3aa: CASSPPRTSGRGTDTQYF

abundance: NA
j_gene: TRBJ2-2
d_gene: NA
v_gene: TRBV5-1
len: 14
CDR3nt: TGCGCCAGCAGCGCGGACGCAGCGGCCGGGGAGCTGTTTTTT
CDR3aa: CASSADAAAGELFF

abundance: NA
j_gene: TRBJ2-7
d_gene: NA
v_gene: TRBV10-3
len: 12
CDR3nt: TGTGCCATCAGTGTAGAGGCCTACGAGCAGTACTTC
CDR3aa: CAISVEAYEQYF

abundance: NA
j_gene: TRBJ2-7
d_gene: NA
v_gene: TRBV28
len: 14
CDR3nt: TGTGCCAGCAGTTCCCCCTCGGAGTCCTACGAGCAGTACTTC
CDR3aa: CASSSPSESYEQYF

abundance: few
j_gene: TRBJ2-5
d_gene: NA
v_gene: TRBV4-1
len: 13
CDR3nt: TGCGCCAGCAGCCTGGACAACCAAGAGACCCAGTACTTC
CDR3aa: CASSLDNQETQYF

abundance: NA
j_gene: TRBJ2-4
d_gene: NA
v_gene: TRBV4-3
len: 11
CDR3nt: TGCGCCAGCAGCCAAACTGAAATTCAGTACTTC
CDR3aa: CASSQTEIQYF

abundance: NA
j_gene: TRBJ2-3
d_gene: TRBD2
v_gene: TRBV7-9
len: 14
CDR3nt: TGTGCCAGCAGCACTAGCGGGCGCACAGATACGCAGTATTTT
CDR3aa: CASSTSGRTDTQYF

abundance: few
j_gene: TRBJ2-5
d_gene: NA
v_gene: TRBV7-9
len: 14
CDR3nt: TGTGCCAGCAGCTTAGCGGGAGTCCAAGAGACCCAGTACTTC
CDR3aa: CASSLAGVQETQYF

abundance: few
j_gene: TRBJ2-7
d_gene: TRBD1
v_gene: TRBV5-6
len: 14
CDR3nt: TGTGCCAGCAGCTTACCGGGACAGACTTACGAGCAGTACTTC
CDR3aa: CASSLPGQTYEQYF